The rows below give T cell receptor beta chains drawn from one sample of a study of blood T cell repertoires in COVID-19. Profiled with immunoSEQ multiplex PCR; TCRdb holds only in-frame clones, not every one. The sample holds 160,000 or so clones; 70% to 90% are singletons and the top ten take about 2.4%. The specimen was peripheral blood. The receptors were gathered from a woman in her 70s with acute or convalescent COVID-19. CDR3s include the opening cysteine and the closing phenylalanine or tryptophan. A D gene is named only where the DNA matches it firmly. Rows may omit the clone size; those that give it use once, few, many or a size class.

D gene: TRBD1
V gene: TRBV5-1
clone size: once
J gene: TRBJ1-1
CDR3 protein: CASSSQGQGTMNTEAFF
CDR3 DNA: TGCGCCAGCAGCTCACAAGGACAGGGAACGATGAACACTGAAGCTTTCTTT

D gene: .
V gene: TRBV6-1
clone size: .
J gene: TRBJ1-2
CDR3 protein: CASSEAIGGASMTNYGYTF
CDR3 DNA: TGTGCCAGCAGTGAAGCTATCGGGGGGGCAAGTATGACTAACTATGGCTACACCTTC

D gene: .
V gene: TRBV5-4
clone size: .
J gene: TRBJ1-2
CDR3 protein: CASSLLQEHTF
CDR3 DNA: TGTGCCAGCAGCTTACTCCAGGAACACACCTTC

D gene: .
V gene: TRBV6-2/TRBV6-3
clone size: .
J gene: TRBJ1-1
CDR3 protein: CASSYSPRLNAFF
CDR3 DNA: TGTGCCAGCAGTTACTCGCCGAGACTGAATGCTTTCTTT

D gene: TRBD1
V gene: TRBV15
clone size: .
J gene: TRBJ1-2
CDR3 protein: CATSLGDRNVYGYTF
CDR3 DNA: TGTGCCACCTCGTTGGGGGACAGGAACGTTTATGGCTACACCTTC

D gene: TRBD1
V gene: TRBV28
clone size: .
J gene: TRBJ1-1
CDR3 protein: CASGLPGTGADTEAFF
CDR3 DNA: TGTGCCAGCGGCTTACCCGGAACAGGGGCCGACACTGAAGCTTTCTTT

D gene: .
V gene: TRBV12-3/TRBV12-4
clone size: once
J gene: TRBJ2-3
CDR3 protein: CASSSYTDTQYF
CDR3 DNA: TGTGCCAGCAGTTCTTACACAGATACGCAGTATTTT

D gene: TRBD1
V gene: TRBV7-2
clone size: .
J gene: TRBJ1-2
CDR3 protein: CASSLGLDRRNGYTF
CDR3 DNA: TGTGCCAGCAGCTTAGGCCTGGACAGGCGAAATGGCTACACCTTC

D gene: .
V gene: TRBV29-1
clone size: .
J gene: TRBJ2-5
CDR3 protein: CSTRGTFQETQYF
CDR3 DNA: TGCAGCACGAGGGGGACCTTTCAAGAGACCCAGTACTTC

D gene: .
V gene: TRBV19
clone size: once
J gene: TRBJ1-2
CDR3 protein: CASKGNGYTF
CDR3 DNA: TGTGCCAGTAAGGGGAATGGCTACACCTTC

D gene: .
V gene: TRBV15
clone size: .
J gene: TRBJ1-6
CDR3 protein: CATSRGNRQSPLHF
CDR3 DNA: TGTGCCACCAGCAGAGGGAACAGGCAATCACCCCTCCACTTT

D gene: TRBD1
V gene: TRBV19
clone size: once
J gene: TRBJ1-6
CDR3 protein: CASSASRGQQNSPLHF
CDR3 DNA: TGTGCCAGTAGTGCATCACGGGGACAGCAAAATTCACCCCTCCACTTT

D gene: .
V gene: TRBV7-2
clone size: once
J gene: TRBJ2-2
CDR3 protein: CASSLGAHNTGELFF
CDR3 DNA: TGTGCCAGCAGCTTAGGGGCACATAACACCGGGGAGCTGTTTTTT

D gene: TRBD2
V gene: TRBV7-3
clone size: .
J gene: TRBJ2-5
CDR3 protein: CASSLGGQETQYF
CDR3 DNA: TGTGCCAGCAGCTTGGGGGGGCAAGAGACCCAGTACTTC

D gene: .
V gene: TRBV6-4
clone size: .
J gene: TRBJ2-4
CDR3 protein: CASNRGLAKNIQYF
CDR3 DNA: TGTGCCAGCAACCGGGGGTTAGCCAAAAACATTCAGTACTTC

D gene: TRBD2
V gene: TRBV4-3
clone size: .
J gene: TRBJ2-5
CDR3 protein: CASSHSSSLSGGRRTQYF
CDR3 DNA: TGCGCCAGCAGCCATTCTAGCTCTCTGAGCGGGGGGCGTCGGACCCAGTACTTC

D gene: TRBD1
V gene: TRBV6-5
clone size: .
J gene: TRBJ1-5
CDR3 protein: CASSLGTGVLAEHF
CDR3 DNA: TGTGCCAGCAGTCTCGGGACAGGGGTTCTTGCGGAGCATTTT

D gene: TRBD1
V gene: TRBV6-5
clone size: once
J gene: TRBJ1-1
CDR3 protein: CASSLTDREVAFF
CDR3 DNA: TGTGCCAGCAGTCTCACGGACAGGGAAGTAGCTTTCTTT

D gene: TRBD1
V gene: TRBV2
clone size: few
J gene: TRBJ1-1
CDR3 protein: CASSEDRGDTEAFF
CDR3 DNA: TGTGCCAGCAGTGAAGACAGGGGGGACACTGAAGCTTTCTTT

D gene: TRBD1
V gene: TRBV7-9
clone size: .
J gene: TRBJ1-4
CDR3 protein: CASSLRQGGEKLFF
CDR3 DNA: TGTGCCAGCAGCTTGCGACAGGGTGGTGAAAAACTGTTTTTT

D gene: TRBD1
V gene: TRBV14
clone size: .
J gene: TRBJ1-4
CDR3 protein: CASSQDLNRGRRLFF
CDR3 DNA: TGTGCCAGCAGCCAAGATTTGAACAGGGGGCGCAGACTGTTTTTT

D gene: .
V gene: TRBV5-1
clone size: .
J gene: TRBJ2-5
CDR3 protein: CASSWAGQETQYF
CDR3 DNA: TGCGCCAGCTCCTGGGCCGGCCAAGAGACCCAGTACTTC

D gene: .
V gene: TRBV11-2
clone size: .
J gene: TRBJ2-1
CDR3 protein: CASSPLAGQEQFF
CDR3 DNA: TGTGCCAGCAGCCCACTCGCGGGGCAGGAGCAGTTCTTC

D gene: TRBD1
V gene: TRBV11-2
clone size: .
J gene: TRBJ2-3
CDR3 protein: CASSPIVGRGRDTDTQYF
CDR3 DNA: TGTGCCAGCAGCCCAATCGTCGGCAGGGGGCGAGACACAGATACGCAGTATTTT

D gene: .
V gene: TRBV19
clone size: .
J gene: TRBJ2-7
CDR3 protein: CASSNPGRPPLEQYF
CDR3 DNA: TGTGCCAGTAGTAATCCCGGCAGGCCCCCTCTCGAGCAGTACTTC

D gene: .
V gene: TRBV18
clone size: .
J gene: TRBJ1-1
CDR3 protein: CASSPREGTEAFF
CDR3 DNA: TGTGCCAGCTCACCACGTGAGGGTACTGAAGCTTTCTTT

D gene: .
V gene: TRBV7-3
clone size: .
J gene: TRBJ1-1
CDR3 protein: CASSLAGGRNTEAFF
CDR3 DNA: TGTGCCAGCAGCTTAGCGGGGGGCAGGAACACTGAAGCTTTCTTT

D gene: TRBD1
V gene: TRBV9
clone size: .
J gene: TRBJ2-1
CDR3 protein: CASSDPMDRGLYNEQFF
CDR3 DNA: TGTGCCAGCAGCGACCCGATGGACAGGGGCCTCTACAATGAGCAGTTCTTC

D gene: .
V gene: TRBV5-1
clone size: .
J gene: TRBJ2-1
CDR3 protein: CASSLNSYNEQFF
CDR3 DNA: TGCGCCAGCAGCTTAAACAGCTACAATGAGCAGTTCTTC

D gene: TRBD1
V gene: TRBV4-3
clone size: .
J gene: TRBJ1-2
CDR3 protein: CASSQGTGGSIYGYTF
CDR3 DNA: TGCGCCAGCAGCCAGGGGACAGGGGGCAGTATCTATGGCTACACCTTC

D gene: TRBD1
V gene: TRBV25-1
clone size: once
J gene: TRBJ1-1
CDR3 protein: CASGSTGGRHTEAFF
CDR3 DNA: TGTGCCAGCGGATCCACAGGGGGCCGGCACACTGAAGCTTTCTTT

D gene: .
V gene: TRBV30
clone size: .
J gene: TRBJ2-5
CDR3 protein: CAWSPGVQETQYF
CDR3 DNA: TGTGCCTGGAGTCCCGGAGTCCAAGAGACCCAGTACTTC

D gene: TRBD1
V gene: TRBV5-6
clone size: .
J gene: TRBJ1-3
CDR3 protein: CASSTTTGGSGNTIYF
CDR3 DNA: TGTGCCAGCAGCACCACGACAGGGGGCAGTGGAAACACCATATATTTT